This TCR beta chain comes out of a study of CD8 T cells in cerebrospinal fluid in Alzheimer's disease. Study-level findings and limits: Finding EBV-specific TCRs in cerebrospinal fluid does not show EBV causes Alzheimer's disease.

The V gene's germline CDR1 is SGDLS and CDR2 YYNGEE. This CDR3 region has 18 residues. After re-calling the 10x single-cell sequencing reads, TCRdb lists one entry per CDR3 protein, DNA absent. Its table lists around 1,600 distinct CDR3 sequences. Its frequency marks this clonotype as medium-sized. Its antigen is currently unknown. The sequenced material came from cerebrospinal fluid. The chain joins TRBV9 to TRBJ2-5; checking the TCRdb D call of TRBD1 is not possible without DNA. This clonotype was sampled from a human donor with Alzheimer's disease. This CDR3 reads CASSVEGWGGRGQETQYF.